This T cell receptor (beta chain) stems from a study of PD-1 blockade in classical Hodgkin lymphoma. The study, taken as a whole, reports: Complete responders' baseline diversity resembled that of newly diagnosed patients. The study found that TCR diversity rose significantly by C4D1 in CD4+ but not CD8+ cells.

This CDR3 spans 13 amino acids. The germline CDR1 and CDR2 sequences are SGHRS and YFSETQ. Trimming shortened V by 2 bases and J by 6 bases, and 8 bases separated the two germline ends. In the case of this clone: Its antigen is unknown.

The time point is: cycle 4 day 1 (C4D1), after 6 weeks of nivolumab. Each of the patients experienced relapse following autologous stem cell transplantation, and their brentuximab vedotin exposure differed. Negative selection with magnetic separation was used to purify CD4+ T cells from thawed PBMCs. The repertoire was sequenced with immunoSEQ multiplex PCR; TCRdb's copy has only in-frame clones and lacks some. The sample yields nearly 20,000 clones, approximately 87% seen once. This sequence joins TRBV5-1 and TRBJ2-2; a possible D gene is TRBD1 (6 bases). Sequenced here: CD4+ T cells from blood, sampled before the fourth cycle of nivolumab. The TCR sequence derives from a human donor with classical Hodgkin lymphoma. CDR3 residues: CASSFQGSGELFF. As DNA, the CDR3 is TGCGCCAGCAGCTTTCAGGGGTCCGGGGAGCTGTTTTTT.